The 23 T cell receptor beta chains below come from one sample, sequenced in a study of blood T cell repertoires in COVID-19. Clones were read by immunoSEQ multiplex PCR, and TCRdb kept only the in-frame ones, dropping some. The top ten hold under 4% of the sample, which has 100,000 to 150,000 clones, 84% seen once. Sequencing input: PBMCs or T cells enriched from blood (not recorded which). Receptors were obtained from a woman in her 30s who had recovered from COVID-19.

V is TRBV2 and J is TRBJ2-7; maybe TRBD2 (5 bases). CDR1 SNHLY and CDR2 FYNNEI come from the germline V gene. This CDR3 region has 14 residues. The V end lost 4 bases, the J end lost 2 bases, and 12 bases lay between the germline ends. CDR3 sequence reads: CASSVSENPYEQYF. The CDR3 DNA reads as TGTGCCAGCAGTGTTAGCGAGAACCCCTACGAGCAGTACTTC.

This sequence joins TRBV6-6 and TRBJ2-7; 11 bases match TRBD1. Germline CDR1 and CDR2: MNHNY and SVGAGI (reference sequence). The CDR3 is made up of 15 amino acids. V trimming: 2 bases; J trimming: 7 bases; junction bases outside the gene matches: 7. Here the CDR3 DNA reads TGTGCCAGCAGTTACAGGGACAGGGGGACTGGAGAGCAGTACTTC. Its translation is CASSYRDRGTGEQYF.

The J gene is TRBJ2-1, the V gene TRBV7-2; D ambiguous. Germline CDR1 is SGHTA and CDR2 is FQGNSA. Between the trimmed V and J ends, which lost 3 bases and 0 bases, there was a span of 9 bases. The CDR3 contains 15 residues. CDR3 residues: CASSFEVSSYNEQFF. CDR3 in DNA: TGTGCCAGCAGCTTCGAGGTCAGCTCCTACAATGAGCAGTTCTTC.

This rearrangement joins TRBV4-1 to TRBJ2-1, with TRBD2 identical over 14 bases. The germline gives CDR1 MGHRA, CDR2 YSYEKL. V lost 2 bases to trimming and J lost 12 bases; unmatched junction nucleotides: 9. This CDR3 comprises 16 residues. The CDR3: CASSQYWTSGRFLQFF. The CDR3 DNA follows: TGCGCCAGCAGCCAATACTGGACTAGCGGGAGGTTTTTGCAGTTCTTC.

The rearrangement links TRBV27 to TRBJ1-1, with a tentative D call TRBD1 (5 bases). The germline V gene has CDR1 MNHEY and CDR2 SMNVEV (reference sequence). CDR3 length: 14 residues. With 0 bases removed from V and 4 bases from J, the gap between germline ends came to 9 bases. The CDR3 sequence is CASSLSMGRTEAFF. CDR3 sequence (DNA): TGTGCCAGCAGTTTATCGATGGGGCGCACTGAAGCTTTCTTT.

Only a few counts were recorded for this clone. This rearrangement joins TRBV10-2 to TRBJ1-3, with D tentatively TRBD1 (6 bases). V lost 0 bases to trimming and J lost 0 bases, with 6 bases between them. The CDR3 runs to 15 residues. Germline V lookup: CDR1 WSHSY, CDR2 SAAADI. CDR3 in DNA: TGCGCCAGCAGTGAGTCGGACAGCTCTGGAAACACCATATATTTT. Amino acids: CASSESDSSGNTIYF.

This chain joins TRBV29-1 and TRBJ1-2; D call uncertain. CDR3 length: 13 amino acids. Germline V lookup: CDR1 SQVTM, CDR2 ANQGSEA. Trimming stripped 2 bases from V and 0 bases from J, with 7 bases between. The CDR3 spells CSVERHPNYGYTF. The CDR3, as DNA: TGCAGCGTTGAAAGACATCCTAACTATGGCTACACCTTC. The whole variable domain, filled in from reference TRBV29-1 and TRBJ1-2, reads SAVISQKPSRDICQRGTSLTIQCQVDSQVTMMFWYRQQPGQSLTLIATANQGSEATYESGFVIDKFPISRPNLTFSTLTVSNMSPEDSSIYLCSVERHPNYGYTFGSGTRLTVV.

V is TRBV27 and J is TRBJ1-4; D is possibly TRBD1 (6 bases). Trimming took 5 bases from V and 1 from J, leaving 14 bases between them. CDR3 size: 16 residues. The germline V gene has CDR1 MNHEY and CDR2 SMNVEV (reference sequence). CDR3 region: CASSQRHRVTNEKLFF. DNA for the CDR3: TGTGCCAGCAGTCAGCGCCACAGGGTAACTAATGAAAAACTGTTTTTT. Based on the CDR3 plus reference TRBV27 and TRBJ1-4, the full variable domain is EAQVTQNPRYLITVTGKKLTVTCSQNMNHEYMSWYRQDPGLGLRQIYYSMNVEVTDKGDVPEGYKVSRKEKRNFPLILESPSPNQTSLYFCASSQRHRVTNEKLFFGSGTQLSVL.

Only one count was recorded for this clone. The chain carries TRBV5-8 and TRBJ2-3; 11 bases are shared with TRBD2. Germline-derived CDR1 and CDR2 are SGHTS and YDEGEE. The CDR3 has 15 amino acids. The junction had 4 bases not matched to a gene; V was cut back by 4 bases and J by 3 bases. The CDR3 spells CASSRRLAGTDTQYF. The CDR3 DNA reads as TGTGCCAGCAGCCGGAGACTAGCGGGGACAGATACGCAGTATTTT.

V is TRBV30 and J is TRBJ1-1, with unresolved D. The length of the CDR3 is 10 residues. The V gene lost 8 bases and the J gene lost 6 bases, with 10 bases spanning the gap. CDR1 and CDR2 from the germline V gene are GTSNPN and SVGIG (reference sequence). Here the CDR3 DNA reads TGTGCCGTGGAGGCGGCTGAAGCTTTCTTT. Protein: CAVEAAEAFF.

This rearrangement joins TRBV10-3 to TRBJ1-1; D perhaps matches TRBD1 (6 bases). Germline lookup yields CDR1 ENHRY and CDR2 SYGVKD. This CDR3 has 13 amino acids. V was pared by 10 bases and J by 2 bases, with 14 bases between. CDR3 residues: CAKPRGNNTEAFF. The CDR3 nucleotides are TGTGCCAAACCCAGGGGAAATAACACTGAAGCTTTCTTT.

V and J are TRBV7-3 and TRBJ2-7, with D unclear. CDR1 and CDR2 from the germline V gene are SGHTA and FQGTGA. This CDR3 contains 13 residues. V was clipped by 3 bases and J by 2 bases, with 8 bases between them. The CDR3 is CASSLASPYEQYF. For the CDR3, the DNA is TGTGCCAGCAGCTTGGCCTCCCCCTACGAGCAGTACTTC.

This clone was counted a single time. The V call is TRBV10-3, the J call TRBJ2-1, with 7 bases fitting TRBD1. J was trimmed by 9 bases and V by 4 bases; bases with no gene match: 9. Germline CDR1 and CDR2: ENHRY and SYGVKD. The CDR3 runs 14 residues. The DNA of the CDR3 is TGTGCCATCAGTGGAAAAGGGGGCAGGTTTGAGCAGTTCTTC. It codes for CAISGKGGRFEQFF.

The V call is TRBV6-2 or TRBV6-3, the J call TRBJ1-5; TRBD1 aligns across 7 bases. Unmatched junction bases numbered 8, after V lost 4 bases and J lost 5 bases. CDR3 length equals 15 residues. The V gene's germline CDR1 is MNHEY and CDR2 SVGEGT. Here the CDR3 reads CASSSDRVRDQPQHF. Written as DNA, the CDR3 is TGTGCCAGCAGTTCCGACAGGGTTAGGGATCAGCCCCAGCATTTT.

The CDR3 DNA reads TGCGCCAGCAGCTCCTTTTCGGCGCGGGAGTCTGAGCAGTTCTTC. As protein: CASSSFSARESEQFF. The V call is TRBV4-3, the J call TRBJ2-1; 7 positions agree with TRBD2. J was trimmed by 9 bases and V by 5 bases; bases with no gene match: 13. The length of the CDR3 is 15 residues. Germline V gene data show CDR1 as LGHNA and CDR2 as YSLEER.

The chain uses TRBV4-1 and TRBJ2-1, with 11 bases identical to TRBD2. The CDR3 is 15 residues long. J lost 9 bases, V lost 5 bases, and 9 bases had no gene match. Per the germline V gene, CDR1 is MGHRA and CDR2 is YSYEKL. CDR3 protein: CASSELPSGRSEQFF. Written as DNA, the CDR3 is TGCGCCAGCAGCGAACTGCCTAGCGGGAGGAGTGAGCAGTTCTTC.

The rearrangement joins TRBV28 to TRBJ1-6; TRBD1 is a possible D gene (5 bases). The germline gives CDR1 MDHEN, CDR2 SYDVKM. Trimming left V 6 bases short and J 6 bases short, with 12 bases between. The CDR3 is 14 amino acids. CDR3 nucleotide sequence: TGTGCCAGCAGCTTGGGGCAGACTAATTCACCCCTCCACTTT. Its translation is CASSLGQTNSPLHF.

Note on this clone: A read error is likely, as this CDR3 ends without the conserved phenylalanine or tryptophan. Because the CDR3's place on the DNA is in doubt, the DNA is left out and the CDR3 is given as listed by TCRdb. CDR3: CASSPNVGAHNSPIL. V gene TRBV19 combines with J gene TRBJ2-4; the table gives TRBD1 as D, unverified against the DNA. The CDR3 region is 15 residues in length, termini included. Germline assignment: CDR1 LNHDA and CDR2 SQIVND (reference sequence).

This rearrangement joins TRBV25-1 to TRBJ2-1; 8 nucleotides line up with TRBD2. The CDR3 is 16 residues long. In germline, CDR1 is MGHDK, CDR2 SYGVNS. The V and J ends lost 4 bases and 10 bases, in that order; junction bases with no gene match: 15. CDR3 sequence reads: CASSGTRDGGVWEQFF. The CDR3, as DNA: TGTGCCAGCAGTGGTACCCGGGACGGGGGGGTGTGGGAGCAGTTCTTC.

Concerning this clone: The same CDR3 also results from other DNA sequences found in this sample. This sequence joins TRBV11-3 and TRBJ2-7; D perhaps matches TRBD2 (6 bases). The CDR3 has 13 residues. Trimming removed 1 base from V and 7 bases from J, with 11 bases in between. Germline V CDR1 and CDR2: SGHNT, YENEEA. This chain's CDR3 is CASSLGRAGEQYF. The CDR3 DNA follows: TGTGCCAGCAGCTTAGGCAGGGCGGGGGAGCAGTACTTC.

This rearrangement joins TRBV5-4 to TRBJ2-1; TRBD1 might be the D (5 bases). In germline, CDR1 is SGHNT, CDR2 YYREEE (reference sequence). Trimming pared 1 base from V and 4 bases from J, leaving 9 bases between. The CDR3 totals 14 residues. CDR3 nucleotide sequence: TGTGCCAGCAGCTTGACCCGACAGTACAATGAGCAGTTCTTC. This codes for CASSLTRQYNEQFF.

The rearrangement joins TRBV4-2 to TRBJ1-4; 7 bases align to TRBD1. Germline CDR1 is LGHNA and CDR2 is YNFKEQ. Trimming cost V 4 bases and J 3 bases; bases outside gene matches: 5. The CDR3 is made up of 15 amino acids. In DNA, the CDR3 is TGTGCCAGCAGCCCCTCGACAGGGCCTAATGAAAAACTGTTTTTT. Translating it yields CASSPSTGPNEKLFF.

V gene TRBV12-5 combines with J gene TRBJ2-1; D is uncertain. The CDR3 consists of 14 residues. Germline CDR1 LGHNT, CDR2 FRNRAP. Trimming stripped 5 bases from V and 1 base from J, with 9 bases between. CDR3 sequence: CASGPPRSYNEQFF. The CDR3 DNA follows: TGTGCTAGTGGTCCCCCCAGGTCCTACAATGAGCAGTTCTTC.